A single sample gave rise to the 24 T cell receptor beta chains below, sequenced in a study of T cells in Graves' hyperthyroidism and ophthalmopathy. RNA transcripts provided the source from which TCR beta CDR3 regions were amplified. HTBI primers were employed in a first-round RT-PCR of the TCR CDR3. TCRdb passed the multiplex PCR reads through MiXCR, listing each CDR3 protein once. The table lists about 610,000 distinct CDR3 sequences, roughly 14% of them singletons. Sequencing was carried out using blood. Receptors were obtained from a woman aged 40 to 49 with Graves' ophthalmopathy.

Ten or more counts support this clonotype. The chain carries TRBV12-3 or TRBV12-4 and TRBJ2-4, with TRBD1 matching over 7 bases. The length of the CDR3 is 16 residues. Trimming took 3 bases from V and 1 from J; bases not matched to a gene: 6. The CDR3 coding sequence is TGTGCCAGCAGTTTGTACAGGGGAGCGGCCAAAAACATTCAGTACTTC. Its protein product is CASSLYRGAAKNIQYF.

At least ten counts were recorded for this clonotype. The V gene is TRBV4-2, the J gene TRBJ2-5; possible D gene TRBD2, 7 bases. The CDR3 sequence is 17 residues long. Trimming took 0 bases from V and 5 from J, leaving 19 bases between them. Germline assignment: CDR1 LGHNA and CDR2 YNFKEQ. CDR3 residues: CASSQDNTPAGAETQYF. CDR3 DNA: TGTGCCAGCAGCCAAGATAATACACCGGCGGGGGCTGAGACCCAGTACTTC.

This clonotype was seen at least ten times. This chain joins TRBV28 and TRBJ1-2; D remains unclear. Trimming pared 11 bases from V and 4 bases from J, leaving 23 bases between. Germline V gene data show CDR1 as MDHEN and CDR2 as SYDVKM. This CDR3 is 15 amino acids long. CDR3 nucleotides: TGTGCCGGCGGTCAGGACGCCAACCCGTTCTATGGCTACACCTTC. It yields the protein CAGGQDANPFYGYTF.

At least ten counts were recorded for this clonotype. The CDR3 DNA is TGTGCCAGCAGTTTGCCCGCGACAGGGGCCTCTGGCTACACCTTC. Protein: CASSLPATGASGYTF. This sequence joins TRBV28 and TRBJ1-2; the match to TRBD1 covers 8 bases. V trimming: 3 bases; J trimming: 7 bases; junction bases outside the gene matches: 10. The germline V gene encodes CDR1 MDHEN and CDR2 SYDVKM. CDR3 length equals 15 residues.

The rearrangement uses TRBV11-2 and TRBJ1-2, with unresolved D. V lost 5 bases and J 4 bases, leaving 20 bases between the germline ends. The length of the CDR3 is 16 residues. Germline assignment: CDR1 SGHAT and CDR2 FQNNGV. CDR3 sequence: CASSLSVGAAAYGYTF. CDR3 DNA sequence: TGTGCCAGCAGCCTTAGTGTAGGAGCAGCCGCCTATGGCTACACCTTC.

This clonotype has ten or more counts. J is TRBJ1-2 and V is TRBV12-5; a possible D gene is TRBD1 (6 bases). Germline V CDR1 and CDR2: LGHNT, FRNRAP. The CDR3 has 15 amino acids. V was shortened by 5 bases and J by 4 bases, with 17 bases between the two germline ends. CDR3 loop: CASGPGAPRGYGYTF. As DNA, the CDR3 is TGTGCTAGTGGTCCAGGGGCCCCGCGGGGCTATGGCTACACCTTC.

The rearrangement links TRBV9 to TRBJ2-2; D may be TRBD2 (5 bases). CDR3 length: 15 amino acids. V lost 0 bases, J lost 4 bases, and 10 bases lay in between. CDR1 SGDLS and CDR2 YYNGEE come from the germline V gene. The CDR3 loop reads CASSVARGLTGELFF. The CDR3 coding sequence is TGTGCCAGCAGCGTAGCCCGGGGTCTCACCGGGGAGCTGTTTTTT.

V is TRBV11-2 and J is TRBJ1-2; 7 nucleotides agree with TRBD1. The CDR3 covers 18 residues. V gave up 2 bases and J gave up 10 bases; unmatched junction bases: 22. Germline CDR1 is SGHAT and CDR2 is FQNNGV. As DNA, the CDR3 is TGTGCCAGCAGCTTAAATAGTCCAGCTCCCGGACAGGTGCCGGACTACACCTTC. Amino acid sequence: CASSLNSPAPGQVPDYTF.

The J gene is TRBJ1-5, the V gene TRBV28, with D perhaps matching TRBD1 (6 bases). V was trimmed by 5 bases and J by 4 bases, leaving 18 bases between them. Looked up from germline, CDR1 is MDHEN and CDR2 is SYDVKM. The CDR3 spans 16 residues. The CDR3 DNA sequence: TGTGCCAGCAGTCCCCCCCCGACAGGTTCAAATCAGCCCCAGCATTTT. Its protein product is CASSPPPTGSNQPQHF.

This clonotype was observed many times. The chain couples TRBV6-2 or TRBV6-3 to TRBJ2-7; the match to TRBD2 covers 14 bases. The CDR3 extends over 17 amino acids. V lost 7 bases and J lost 0; bases outside the gene matches: 8. Germline V gives CDR1 MNHEY, CDR2 SVGEGT. CDR3 nucleotide sequence: TGTGCCAGCACCTACGGACTAGCGGGAGGCCCCTCCTACGAGCAGTACTTC. Protein sequence: CASTYGLAGGPSYEQYF.

This clonotype was counted at least ten times. The CDR3 sequence is CSVGLAGTYEQYF. Here the CDR3 DNA reads TGCAGCGTGGGACTAGCGGGCACCTACGAGCAGTACTTC. The chain joins TRBV29-1 to TRBJ2-7; 12 bases are shared with TRBD2. V shed 6 bases, J shed 2 bases, and the junction held 2 bases outside the gene matches. CDR3 length equals 13 residues. Per the germline V gene, CDR1 is SQVTM and CDR2 is ANQGSEA.

This clonotype was recorded only once. One end of the junction is discordant with germline, which a read error may explain. The chain employs TRBV10-3 and TRBJ1-1; D perhaps matches TRBD1 (6 bases). The CDR3 loop spans 14 amino acids. Germline V lookup: CDR1 ENHRY, CDR2 SYGVKD. The CDR3 nucleotides are TGTGCTATCAGTGAGGGCAGGGGGAACACTGAAGCTTTCTTT. Amino acids: CAISEGRGNTEAFF.

At least ten counts were recorded for this clonotype. The rearrangement joins TRBV7-8 to TRBJ2-7, with 13 bases aligning to TRBD2. The trim removed 6 bases at V and 3 bases at J, leaving 5 bases unmatched. This CDR3 spans 15 amino acids. CDR1 and CDR2 (germline): SGHVS, FQNEAQ. This chain's CDR3 is CASRGGLAGVYEQYF. For the CDR3, the DNA is TGTGCCAGCAGAGGCGGACTAGCGGGAGTCTACGAGCAGTACTTC.

This clonotype was detected ten times or more. This rearrangement joins TRBV6-4 to TRBJ2-7; TRBD2 aligns across 12 bases. The germline V gene encodes CDR1 MRHNA and CDR2 SNTAGT. The ends lost 6 bases at V and 0 bases at J; junction bases unmatched: 12. CDR3 size: 18 residues. CDR3 sequence reads: CASRSGTSGLSFSYEQYF. The CDR3 DNA reads TGTGCCAGCAGGTCCGGGACTAGCGGGTTATCCTTCTCCTACGAGCAGTACTTC.

This clonotype was counted ten times or more. The chain has TRBV5-1 and TRBJ1-1; no definite D call. Per germline, CDR1 SGHRS and CDR2 YFSETQ. There are 15 residues in the CDR3. Trimming removed 0 bases at V and 3 bases at J, with 12 bases between. The CDR3 sequence: CASSLAYGLDTEAFF. The CDR3 DNA follows: TGCGCCAGCAGCTTGGCGTATGGTTTGGACACTGAAGCTTTCTTT.

In this sample, this clonotype turned up a few times. The chain uses TRBV7-9 and TRBJ1-1; 7 bases fit TRBD1. CDR3 length equals 13 residues. Trimming removed 8 bases from V and 5 bases from J; junction bases left unmatched: 8. Per germline, CDR1 SEHNR and CDR2 FQNEAQ (reference sequence). CDR3 DNA sequence: TGTGCCAGCCAGGGGGTGGGGTGGACTGAAGCTTTCTTT. This gives the protein CASQGVGWTEAFF.

This clonotype was observed many times. A much larger clone lies one base from this, so it may be a read error. The chain recombines TRBV7-9 with TRBJ2-7; D tentatively fits TRBD1 or TRBD2 (5 bases each). CDR1 and CDR2 (germline): SEHNR, FQNEAQ (reference sequence). This CDR3 has 14 residues. V was shortened by 4 bases and J by 2 bases, with 12 bases between the two germline ends. Here the CDR3 reads CASSSRDGTYEQYF. DNA of the CDR3: TGTGCCAGCAGCTCCCGGGACGGAACCTACGAGCAGTACTTC. The full variable domain, completed using reference TRBV7-9 and TRBJ2-7, is DTGVSQNPRHKITKRGQNVTFRCDPISEHNRLYWYRQTLGQGPEFLTYFQNEAQLEKSRLLSDRFSAERPKGSFSTLEIQRTEQGDSAMYLCASSSRDGTYEQYFGPGTRLTVT.

In this sample, this clonotype turned up once. An end of the junction differs from the germline gene, which may be a read error. This rearrangement joins TRBV11-2 to TRBJ1-1, with D perhaps matching TRBD1 (5 bases). Germline V lookup: CDR1 SGHAT, CDR2 FQNNGV. This CDR3 contains 15 residues. CDR3 region: CASSLDWGRVTEAFF. CDR3 nucleotides: TGTGCCAGCAGCCTAGACTGGGGGAGGGTCACTGAAGCTTTCTTT.

This clonotype showed up many times. This sequence joins TRBV6-5 and TRBJ2-7; no clear D gene. The CDR3 is 14 amino acids. Trimming pared 0 bases from V and 4 bases from J, leaving 10 bases between. Germline assignment: CDR1 MNHEY and CDR2 SVGAGI. This chain's CDR3 is CASSYSTDLYEQYF. The DNA of the CDR3 is TGTGCCAGCAGTTACTCAACAGACCTGTACGAGCAGTACTTC.

Ten or more counts support this clonotype. CDR3 region: CSAIRAGVDNSPLHF. The CDR3 DNA reads TGCAGCGCCATAAGGGCTGGGGTCGATAATTCACCCCTCCACTTT. The V gene is TRBV20-1, the J gene TRBJ1-6; D gene ambiguous. CDR1 is DFQATT, CDR2 SNEGSKA, per germline (reference sequence). This CDR3 has 15 residues.

Comment on this clonotype: At one end the junction does not follow the germline gene, possibly because of a read error. CDR3 in amino acids: CVSSGRAYNEQFF. The CDR3 DNA sequence: TGTGTCAGTAGCGGGAGGGCCTACAATGAGCAGTTCTTC. This chain connects TRBV19 to TRBJ2-1; 11 bases are a match to TRBD2. CDR3 length: 13 amino acids. Germline loops: CDR1 LNHDA, CDR2 SQIVND (reference sequence).

This clonotype was detected many times. This chain connects TRBV29-1 to TRBJ1-1; a weak D match, TRBD1 (6 bases). This CDR3 is built from 13 residues. CDR1 SQVTM and CDR2 ANQGSEA come from the germline V gene. Trimming took 4 bases from V and 1 from J, leaving 10 bases between them. CDR3 bases: TGCAGCGTTGGGGGGCAGCCGAACACTGAAGCTTTCTTT. This translates into CSVGGQPNTEAFF.

On this clonotype: A single base separates this from a much larger clone, so it may be a read error. The chain is built from TRBV6-2 or TRBV6-3 and TRBJ2-2; 10 bases fit TRBD2. Germline CDR1 and CDR2: MNHEY and SVGEGT. This CDR3 region has 16 residues. Here the CDR3 DNA reads TGTGCCAGCAGCCGTCCAGCGGGAGGGGGAACCGGGGAGCTGCTTTTT. Translated: CASSRPAGGGTGELLF.

This chain joins TRBV14 and TRBJ2-7; no clear D gene. The CDR3 has 17 residues. CDR1 is SGHDN and CDR2 is FVKESK in the germline V gene. Trimming pared 1 base from V and 2 bases from J, leaving 18 bases between. The CDR3 loop reads CASSQASYVGRAYEQYF. In nucleotides, the CDR3 is TGTGCCAGCAGCCAAGCATCCTATGTTGGGCGTGCCTACGAGCAGTACTTC.